The 9 T cell receptor beta chains given below trace back to one sample, sequenced in a study of OX40 agonist ivuxolimab in advanced cancers. Here immunoSEQ multiplex PCR was the method, and the copy in TCRdb shows in-frame clones only, minus some. The sample shows about 71,000 clones, roughly 89% of them seen only once. The sample in question was CD4+ or CD8+ T cells sorted from blood, obtained in a trial of the OX40 agonist ivuxolimab. The origin of the receptors is an adult with an advanced solid tumor such as melanoma, head and neck, liver or kidney cancer.

The chain is built from TRBV11-2 and TRBJ2-3; possible D gene TRBD1, 5 bases. V gave up 1 base and J gave up 4 bases, with 6 bases separating them. The germline gives CDR1 SGHAT, CDR2 FQNNGV. CDR3 length equals 13 residues. DNA of the CDR3: TGTGCCAGCAGCTTAGGCAGGGCAGATACGCAGTATTTT. This sequence encodes CASSLGRADTQYF.

Comment on this clone: Other DNA variants within this sample encode the same CDR3. The V call is TRBV5-1, the J call TRBJ2-5, with D unresolved. The CDR3 length is 13 residues. Trimming removed 0 bases at V and 5 bases at J, with 8 bases between. CDR1 is SGHRS and CDR2 is YFSETQ in the germline V gene. The CDR3 protein is CASSLGRYETQYF. The CDR3 DNA reads as TGCGCCAGCAGCTTGGGGAGATATGAGACCCAGTACTTC.

This clone was picked up one time. V and J are TRBV7-3 and TRBJ2-2, with D possibly TRBD1 on 6 matching bases. This CDR3 contains 15 residues. V gave up 5 bases and J gave up 4 bases, with 14 bases separating them. From germline, CDR1 is SGHTA and CDR2 FQGTGA. The CDR3 is CASSPGGGITGELFF. The CDR3 nucleotides are TGTGCCAGCAGCCCTGGGGGCGGAATCACCGGGGAGCTGTTTTTT.

J is TRBJ2-1 and V is TRBV7-9; 13 bases fit TRBD2. Losses at the gene ends were 5 bases for V and 7 bases for J; bases not matched to a gene: 2. Germline V gives CDR1 SEHNR, CDR2 FQNEAQ (reference sequence). The CDR3 is made up of 14 amino acids. CDR3 in amino acids: CASSLGLAGNEQFF. The DNA of the CDR3 is TGTGCCAGCAGCCTGGGACTAGCGGGAAATGAGCAGTTCTTC.

The V and J genes are TRBV7-8 and TRBJ2-1; 13 bases agree with TRBD2. The CDR3 sequence is 19 residues long. V was pared by 4 bases and J by 0 bases, with 9 bases of the junction left unmatched. The V gene's germline CDR1 is SGHVS and CDR2 FQNEAQ. The CDR3 loop is CASSSLPGLAGSSYNEQFF. The CDR3 DNA follows: TGTGCCAGCAGCTCCCTTCCGGGACTAGCGGGGAGCTCCTACAATGAGCAGTTCTTC. Full variable domain (outside the CDR3, taken from reference TRBV7-8 and TRBJ2-1): GAGVSQSPRYKVAKRGQDVALRCDPISGHVSLFWYQQALGQGPEFLTYFQNEAQLDKSGLPSDRFFAERPEGSVSTLKIQRTQQEDSAVYLCASSSLPGLAGSSYNEQFFGPGTRLTVL.

This clone has more than one count but fewer than ten. This chain uses TRBV11-1 with TRBJ1-1, with D hard to call. With 5 bases removed from V and 5 bases from J, the gap between germline ends came to 15 bases. Germline CDR1 is SGHAT and CDR2 is FQDESV (reference sequence). CDR3 length: 14 amino acids. The CDR3 here is CASSDLFYSTEAFF. CDR3 nucleotide sequence: TGTGCCAGCAGCGACCTATTCTACTCTACTGAAGCTTTCTTT. The full variable domain, rest sourced from reference TRBV11-1 and TRBJ1-1, is EAEVAQSPRYKITEKSQAVAFWCDPISGHATLYWYRQILGQGPELLVQFQDESVVDDSQLPKDRFSAERLKGVDSTLKIQPAELGDSAMYLCASSDLFYSTEAFFGQGTRLTVV.

This sequence joins TRBV5-1 and TRBJ1-4; 10 bases fit TRBD1. Trimming at V came to 0 bases and at J to 5 bases, leaving 4 bases not matched to a gene. The CDR3 is 16 amino acids. Germline values: CDR1 SGHRS, CDR2 YFSETQ. For the CDR3, the DNA is TGCGCCAGCAGCTTGGGACAGGGGGCGCGAAATGAAAAACTGTTTTTT. It translates to CASSLGQGARNEKLFF.

The chain couples TRBV4-1 to TRBJ2-2; D might be TRBD1 (8 bases). The CDR3 is made up of 15 amino acids. Germline V gives CDR1 MGHRA, CDR2 YSYEKL. Trimming left V 4 bases short and J 5 bases short, with 14 bases between. The CDR3 protein is CASSPKQGGTGELFF. CDR3 nucleotide sequence: TGCGCCAGCAGCCCTAAACAGGGGGGGACCGGGGAGCTGTTTTTT.

The chain recombines TRBV29-1 with TRBJ2-5; tentatively, D is TRBD1 (7 bases). The CDR3 has 14 residues. In germline, CDR1 is SQVTM, CDR2 ANQGSEA. V was cut by 4 bases and J by 0 bases, with 12 bases left in between. Here the CDR3 DNA reads TGCAGCGTTGCGGCAGGGGGGTACCAAGAGACCCAGTACTTC. Its protein is CSVAAGGYQETQYF.